The T cell receptor (beta chain) under discussion was sequenced for a study of vaccination effects on CD4 cells after COVID-19. Overall study context: After the second dose, samples were taken at median day 72.

Sequenced by immunoSEQ multiplex PCR; TCRdb stores in-frame clones only, minus some. The data hold fewer than 60,000 clones, with 78% observed a single time. This CDR3 is 14 amino acids long. The trim removed 3 bases at V and 5 bases at J, leaving 2 bases unmatched. Germline CDR1 reads LGHNT; CDR2 reads FRNRAP. Worth noting for this clone: The antigen remains undetermined.

Scientists isolated CD4+ T cells after an approximately 10-day culture period ended. Each participant was given two doses of one vaccine (BNT162b2 or mRNA-1273). In the vaccine recipients, nucleocapsid antibodies were negative and there was no prior SARS-CoV-2 infection. At days 3 and 7, half of the medium was exchanged for IL-2 medium. V and J are TRBV12-5 and TRBJ2-2, with 8 bases identical to TRBD2. The material was CD4+ T cells from PBMCs cultured without peptide, obtained after COVID-19 vaccination. The receptor comes from a human donor who received a COVID-19 vaccine. CDR3 nucleotides: TGTGCTAGTGGTTTCGGGGGGGTGACCGGGGAGCTGTTTTTT. Translating it yields CASGFGGVTGELFF.